The entry below describes one T cell receptor beta chain. As yet, its antigen is unknown. The CDR3 runs to 14 residues. The V end lost 0 bases, the J end lost 2 bases, and 7 bases lay between the germline ends. Germline assignment: CDR1 SGHAT and CDR2 FQNNGV. This sample was included in a study of T cell repertoires in cytomegalovirus infection. Overall study: Used in the study were CMV epitopes, some recently identified and HLA-C-restricted, others well-studied and HLA-B-restricted. Evidence of both CMV infection and a matching HLA type came from public TCR beta signatures. Study-level findings and limits: Totalled public TCR beta family frequency picked out people who carried CMV plus the relevant HLA.

TCRdb itself ran the reads through MiXCR, one entry per CDR3 protein. The sample has roughly 150,000 distinct CDR3 sequences, roughly 20% seen once. This sequence originates from a human donor in good health (CMV status not recorded). Some clones in this sample may be carry-over from other donors' samples. The sample here was CD8+ T cells from cultured PBMCs, taken from culture after CMV antigen stimulation. The V call is TRBV11-2, the J call TRBJ1-1; the D is unclear. CDR3 amino acids: CASSLERDNTEAFF. Here the CDR3 DNA reads TGTGCCAGCAGCTTAGAACGGGATAACACTGAAGCTTTCTTT.